Included here is one T cell receptor (beta chain) sequence, with context. Random hexamers primed reverse transcription of about 0.5 to 1 ug RNA. TCRdb independently ran MiXCR on the immunoSEQ multiplex PCR reads; one entry per CDR3 protein. The profile covers 75,000 to 95,000 distinct CDR3 sequences, with roughly nine tenths appearing a single time and 0.5% taken by the ten largest. These data belong to a study of CD8 T cells in Susac syndrome. The CDR3 contains 19 residues. The V end lost 2 bases, the J end lost 4 bases, and 24 bases lay between the germline ends. The germline CDR1 and CDR2 sequences are MNHEY and SVGEGT. Sequencing of TCR beta was performed on blood CD8+ T cells and on blood CD4+ T cells.

The sequencing sample was made of CD8+ T cells from PBMCs. V is TRBV6-2 or TRBV6-3 and J is TRBJ2-1; tentatively, D is TRBD2 (5 bases). The TCR originated in a human donor with multiple sclerosis. CDR3 nucleotides: TGTGCCAGCAGTTACGGCCTGAGGGATGTCGTGGATCCATACAATGAGCAGTTCTTC. It specifies CASSYGLRDVVDPYNEQFF.